The TCR beta chain under discussion was sequenced for a study of blood T cell repertoires in COVID-19. Across the study: From the United States, Italy and Spain came samples of acute and convalescent COVID-19. From T cells, B-cell-depleted T cells, or PBMCs came the material, which was cDNA or gDNA.

This CDR3 is built from 15 residues. The germline V gene encodes CDR1 DFQATT and CDR2 SNEGSKA (reference sequence). The ends were cut back, 3 bases at V and 8 bases at J, with 22 bases in the middle. This table comes from immunoSEQ multiplex PCR, and its TCRdb copy is limited to in-frame clones, with some not included. The data show 120,000 or so clones, approximately 90% seen once. The sequence came from a human donor in a cohort sampled during active COVID-19. Sequencing was done on a sample of peripheral blood. This sequence joins TRBV20-1 and TRBJ1-2; D gene uncertain. The CDR3 bases are TGCAGTGCTAGTTATTCTCGGACCGAGGCGGGGGGCTACACCTTC. This codes for CSASYSRTEAGGYTF.